This is a list of T cell receptor beta chains from one sample in a study of blood T cell repertoires in COVID-19. TCRdb's table, derived via immunoSEQ multiplex PCR, lists solely in-frame clones and lacks some. The sample contains more than 85,000 clones, 76% of which appear only once. The sample comprised peripheral blood. These receptors came from an elderly woman with acute or convalescent COVID-19. Both conserved end residues are part of each CDR3. The D gene is left open where the match is weak. Part of the rows lack a size; the others show once, few, many or a class for expanded clones.

V gene: TRBV28
J gene: TRBJ2-7
clone size: few
D gene: .
CDR3 protein: CASSLDSYEQYF
CDR3 DNA: TGTGCCAGCAGTTTAGACAGCTACGAGCAGTACTTC

V gene: TRBV6-4
J gene: TRBJ2-1
clone size: .
D gene: .
CDR3 protein: CASSEQPWQRGEQFF
CDR3 DNA: TGTGCCAGCAGTGAGCAACCCTGGCAAAGGGGAGAGCAGTTCTTC

V gene: TRBV9
J gene: TRBJ2-7
clone size: few
D gene: TRBD1
CDR3 protein: CASSVSPGQARFEQYF
CDR3 DNA: TGTGCCAGCAGCGTATCTCCGGGACAGGCCCGGTTCGAGCAGTACTTC

V gene: TRBV5-4
J gene: TRBJ2-2
clone size: .
D gene: TRBD1
CDR3 protein: CASRPDRGANTGELFF
CDR3 DNA: TGTGCCAGCAGACCAGACAGGGGTGCGAACACCGGGGAGCTGTTTTTT

V gene: TRBV6-5
J gene: TRBJ2-1
clone size: .
D gene: .
CDR3 protein: CASRSISNNEQFF
CDR3 DNA: TGTGCCAGCAGGTCTATATCGAACAATGAGCAGTTCTTC

V gene: TRBV4-1
J gene: TRBJ1-1
clone size: .
D gene: .
CDR3 protein: CASSQDRYTEAFF
CDR3 DNA: TGCGCCAGCAGCCAAGACAGGTACACTGAAGCTTTCTTT

V gene: TRBV4-2
J gene: TRBJ2-6
clone size: .
D gene: .
CDR3 protein: CASSQDRRYSGANVLTF
CDR3 DNA: TGTGCCAGCAGCCAAGATCGGAGGTACTCTGGGGCCAACGTCCTGACTTTC

V gene: TRBV30
J gene: TRBJ1-5
clone size: .
D gene: .
CDR3 protein: CAWSSVGGPQHF
CDR3 DNA: TGTGCCTGGAGTTCCGTAGGCGGGCCCCAGCATTTT

V gene: TRBV4-1
J gene: TRBJ2-5
clone size: .
D gene: .
CDR3 protein: CASSQGAGRQETQYF
CDR3 DNA: TGCGCCAGCAGCCAAGGTGCGGGTCGCCAAGAGACCCAGTACTTC

V gene: TRBV5-1
J gene: TRBJ2-7
clone size: .
D gene: TRBD2
CDR3 protein: CASKTSGGQGEQYF
CDR3 DNA: TGCGCCAGCAAAACTAGCGGGGGCCAGGGGGAGCAGTACTTC

V gene: TRBV9
J gene: TRBJ2-1
clone size: once
D gene: .
CDR3 protein: CASAPWRGQTNEQFF
CDR3 DNA: TGTGCCAGTGCGCCTTGGAGGGGACAGACGAATGAGCAGTTCTTC

V gene: TRBV3-1/TRBV3-2
J gene: TRBJ2-7
clone size: .
D gene: .
CDR3 protein: CASSWSSYEQYF
CDR3 DNA: TGTGCCAGCAGCTGGAGCTCCTACGAGCAGTACTTC

V gene: TRBV6-1
J gene: TRBJ1-2
clone size: .
D gene: .
CDR3 protein: CASSEAPGAAYGYTF
CDR3 DNA: TGTGCCAGCAGTGAAGCGCCAGGGGCGGCCTATGGCTACACCTTC

V gene: TRBV6-2/TRBV6-3
J gene: TRBJ1-5
clone size: .
D gene: .
CDR3 protein: CASSYSTRGGNQPQHF
CDR3 DNA: TGTGCCAGCAGTTACTCGACAAGGGGTGGGAATCAGCCCCAGCATTTT

V gene: TRBV7-8
J gene: TRBJ2-5
clone size: .
D gene: TRBD2
CDR3 protein: CASSLEGPGLGFVKTQYF
CDR3 DNA: TGTGCCAGCAGCTTAGAAGGACCGGGACTAGGTTTCGTGAAGACCCAGTACTTC

V gene: TRBV6-6
J gene: TRBJ2-4
clone size: .
D gene: .
CDR3 protein: CASTNRLAKNIQYF
CDR3 DNA: TGTGCCAGCACCAACAGGCTAGCCAAAAACATTCAGTACTTC

V gene: TRBV3-1/TRBV3-2
J gene: TRBJ1-2
clone size: .
D gene: .
CDR3 protein: CASSQGRYGYTF
CDR3 DNA: TGTGCCAGCAGCCAAGGTCGCTATGGCTACACCTTC

V gene: TRBV12-3/TRBV12-4
J gene: TRBJ1-1
clone size: .
D gene: .
CDR3 protein: CASSLTGNTEAFF
CDR3 DNA: TGTGCCAGCAGTTTGACGGGGAACACTGAAGCTTTCTTT

V gene: TRBV11-3
J gene: TRBJ2-1
clone size: once
D gene: TRBD1
CDR3 protein: CASSRTGLPEQFF
CDR3 DNA: TGTGCCAGCAGCAGGACAGGGCTCCCGGAGCAGTTCTTC

V gene: TRBV24-1
J gene: TRBJ1-2
clone size: few
D gene: .
CDR3 protein: CATYGGGGSANYGYTF
CDR3 DNA: TGTGCCACCTACGGTGGGGGGGGAAGTGCTAACTATGGCTACACCTTC

V gene: TRBV6-2/TRBV6-3
J gene: TRBJ2-3
clone size: .
D gene: .
CDR3 protein: CASSYPGGDTQYF
CDR3 DNA: TGTGCCAGCAGTTACCCCGGCGGGGATACGCAGTATTTT

V gene: TRBV3-1/TRBV3-2
J gene: TRBJ2-3
clone size: .
D gene: TRBD2
CDR3 protein: CASSHRSGGAGDTQYF
CDR3 DNA: TGTGCCAGCAGCCATCGTAGCGGGGGGGCCGGGGATACGCAGTATTTT

V gene: TRBV27
J gene: TRBJ2-5
clone size: .
D gene: .
CDR3 protein: CASSLWSGETQYF
CDR3 DNA: TGTGCCAGCAGTTTGTGGTCAGGGGAGACCCAGTACTTC

V gene: TRBV12-3/TRBV12-4
J gene: TRBJ1-3
clone size: .
D gene: .
CDR3 protein: CASSPSGGNTIYF
CDR3 DNA: TGTGCCAGCAGCCCATCGGGAGGAAACACCATATATTTT

V gene: TRBV5-1
J gene: TRBJ1-5
clone size: .
D gene: .
CDR3 protein: CASSLGGPVQPQHF
CDR3 DNA: TGCGCCAGCAGCTTGGGGGGCCCCGTACAGCCCCAGCATTTT

V gene: TRBV19
J gene: TRBJ2-1
clone size: .
D gene: TRBD2
CDR3 protein: CASSLLAGGDYNEQFF
CDR3 DNA: TGTGCCAGTAGTCTCTTAGCGGGGGGGGATTACAATGAGCAGTTCTTC

V gene: TRBV4-3
J gene: TRBJ2-5
clone size: .
D gene: TRBD2
CDR3 protein: CASSQDLAGAATQYF
CDR3 DNA: TGCGCCAGCAGCCAAGATTTAGCGGGCGCCGCCACCCAGTACTTC

V gene: TRBV6-5
J gene: TRBJ2-1
clone size: once
D gene: TRBD2
CDR3 protein: CASSTRREGNEQFF
CDR3 DNA: TGTGCCAGCAGTACCCGACGGGAGGGGAATGAGCAGTTCTTC

V gene: TRBV9
J gene: TRBJ2-1
clone size: .
D gene: TRBD2
CDR3 protein: CASSVGLNEQFF
CDR3 DNA: TGTGCCAGCAGCGTGGGACTAAACGAGCAGTTCTTC

V gene: TRBV7-2
J gene: TRBJ2-5
clone size: .
D gene: TRBD2
CDR3 protein: CASSRGLAETQYF
CDR3 DNA: TGTGCCAGCAGCCGGGGACTAGCAGAGACCCAGTACTTC

V gene: TRBV30
J gene: TRBJ1-2
clone size: .
D gene: .
CDR3 protein: CAWSVSGDHGYTF
CDR3 DNA: TGTGCCTGGAGTGTATCAGGGGACCATGGCTACACCTTC

V gene: TRBV4-1
J gene: TRBJ2-1
clone size: .
D gene: TRBD2
CDR3 protein: CASSQGLAGRDEQFF
CDR3 DNA: TGCGCCAGCAGCCAAGGGCTAGCGGGTCGAGATGAGCAGTTCTTC